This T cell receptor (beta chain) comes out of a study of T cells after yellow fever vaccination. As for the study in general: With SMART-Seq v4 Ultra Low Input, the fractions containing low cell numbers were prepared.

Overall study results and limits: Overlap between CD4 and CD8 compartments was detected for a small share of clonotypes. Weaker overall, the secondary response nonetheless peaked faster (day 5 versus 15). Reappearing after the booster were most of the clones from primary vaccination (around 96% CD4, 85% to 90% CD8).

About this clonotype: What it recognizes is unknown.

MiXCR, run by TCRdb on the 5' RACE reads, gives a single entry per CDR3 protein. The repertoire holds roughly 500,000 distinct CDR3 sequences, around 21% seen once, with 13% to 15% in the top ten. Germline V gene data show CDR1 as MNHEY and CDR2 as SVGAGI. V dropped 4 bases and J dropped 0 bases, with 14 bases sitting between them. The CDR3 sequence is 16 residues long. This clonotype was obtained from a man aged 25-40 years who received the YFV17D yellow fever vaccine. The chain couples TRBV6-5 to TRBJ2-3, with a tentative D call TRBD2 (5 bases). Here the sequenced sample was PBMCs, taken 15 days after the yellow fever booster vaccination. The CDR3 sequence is CASSSTGIASTDTQYF. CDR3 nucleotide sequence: TGTGCCAGCAGTTCCACCGGGATAGCCAGCACAGATACGCAGTATTTT.